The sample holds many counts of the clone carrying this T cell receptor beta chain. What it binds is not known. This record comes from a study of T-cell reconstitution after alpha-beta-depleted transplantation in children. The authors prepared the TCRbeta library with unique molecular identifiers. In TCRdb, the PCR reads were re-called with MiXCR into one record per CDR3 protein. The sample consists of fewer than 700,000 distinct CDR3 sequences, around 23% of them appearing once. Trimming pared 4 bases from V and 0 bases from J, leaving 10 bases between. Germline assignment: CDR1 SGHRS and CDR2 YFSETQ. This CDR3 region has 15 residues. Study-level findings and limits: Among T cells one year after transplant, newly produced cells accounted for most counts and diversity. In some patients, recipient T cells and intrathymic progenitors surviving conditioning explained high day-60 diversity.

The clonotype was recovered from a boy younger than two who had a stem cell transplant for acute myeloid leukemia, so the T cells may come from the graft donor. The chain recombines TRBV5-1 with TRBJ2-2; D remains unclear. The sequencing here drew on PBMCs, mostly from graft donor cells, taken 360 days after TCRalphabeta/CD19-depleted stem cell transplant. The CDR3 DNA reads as TGCGCCAGCAGCGCCCACGGGCCGAACACCGGGGAGCTGTTTTTT. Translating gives CASSAHGPNTGELFF.